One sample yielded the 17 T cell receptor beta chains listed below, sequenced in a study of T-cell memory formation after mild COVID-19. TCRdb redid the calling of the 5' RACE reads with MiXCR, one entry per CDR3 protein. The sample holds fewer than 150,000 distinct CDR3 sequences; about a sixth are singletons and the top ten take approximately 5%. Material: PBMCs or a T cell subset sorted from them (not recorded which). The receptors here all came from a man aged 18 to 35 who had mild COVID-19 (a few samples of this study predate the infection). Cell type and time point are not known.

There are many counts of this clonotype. The CDR3 sequence: CASSPRTANTGELFF. CDR3 in DNA: TGTGCCAGCAGCCCAAGGACAGCTAACACCGGGGAGCTGTTTTTT. The rearrangement uses TRBV7-7 and TRBJ2-2, with D maybe TRBD1 (6 bases). CDR3 length equals 15 residues. Germline V gives CDR1 SSHAT, CDR2 FNYEAQ (reference sequence). V gave up 5 bases and J gave up 2 bases, with 12 bases separating them.

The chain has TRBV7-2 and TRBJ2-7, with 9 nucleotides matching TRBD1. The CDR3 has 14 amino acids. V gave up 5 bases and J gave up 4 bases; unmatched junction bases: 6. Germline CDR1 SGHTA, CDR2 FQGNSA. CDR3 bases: TGTGCCAGCAGCCCCCGGGGACAGGGATACGAGCAGTACTTC. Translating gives CASSPRGQGYEQYF.

CDR3 bases: TGCGCCAGCAGCCAAGAGGGACTAGCGGGGGGCTTCACAGATACGCAGTATTTT. This sequence encodes CASSQEGLAGGFTDTQYF. The J gene is TRBJ2-3, the V gene TRBV4-1; 15 positions match TRBD2. This CDR3 region has 18 residues. The junction had 3 bases not matched to a gene; V was cut back by 0 bases and J by 2 bases. CDR1 MGHRA and CDR2 YSYEKL come from the germline V gene.

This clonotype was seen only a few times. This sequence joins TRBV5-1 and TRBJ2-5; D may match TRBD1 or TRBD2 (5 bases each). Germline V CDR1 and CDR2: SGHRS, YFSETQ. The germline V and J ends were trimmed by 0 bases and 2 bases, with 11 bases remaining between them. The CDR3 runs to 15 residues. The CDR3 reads CASSLVGAVQETQYF. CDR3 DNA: TGCGCCAGCAGCTTGGTCGGGGCGGTTCAAGAGACCCAGTACTTC.

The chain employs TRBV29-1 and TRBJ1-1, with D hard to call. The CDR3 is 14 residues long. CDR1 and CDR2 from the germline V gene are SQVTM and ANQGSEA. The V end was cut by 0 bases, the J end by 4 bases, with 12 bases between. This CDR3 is CSVEDTVKGTEAFF. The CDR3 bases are TGCAGCGTTGAAGATACGGTAAAAGGCACTGAAGCTTTCTTT.

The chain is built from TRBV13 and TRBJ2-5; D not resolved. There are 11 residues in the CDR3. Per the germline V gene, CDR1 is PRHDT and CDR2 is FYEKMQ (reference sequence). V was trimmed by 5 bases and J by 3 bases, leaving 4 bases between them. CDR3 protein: CASSIKETQYF. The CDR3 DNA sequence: TGTGCCAGCAGCATTAAAGAGACCCAGTACTTC.

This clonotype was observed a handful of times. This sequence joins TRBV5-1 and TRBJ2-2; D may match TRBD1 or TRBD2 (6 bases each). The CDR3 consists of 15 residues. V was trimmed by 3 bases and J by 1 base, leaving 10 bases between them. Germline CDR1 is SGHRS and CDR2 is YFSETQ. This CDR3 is CASSYGGQNTGELFF. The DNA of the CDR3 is TGCGCCAGCAGCTATGGGGGGCAGAACACCGGGGAGCTGTTTTTT.

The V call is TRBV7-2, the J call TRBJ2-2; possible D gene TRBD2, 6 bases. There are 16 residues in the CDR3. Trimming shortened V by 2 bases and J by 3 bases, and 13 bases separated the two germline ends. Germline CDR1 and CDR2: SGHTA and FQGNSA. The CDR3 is CASSLTAGSYTGELFF. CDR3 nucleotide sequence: TGTGCCAGCAGCTTAACGGCGGGGTCGTACACCGGGGAGCTGTTTTTT.

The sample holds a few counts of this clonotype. The CDR3 spells CASSYDRTGGYTF. The CDR3 DNA reads TGTGCCAGCAGTTACGACAGGACTGGTGGCTACACCTTC. This chain uses TRBV6-2 or TRBV6-3 with TRBJ1-2; D possibly corresponds to TRBD1 (6 bases). The V gene lost 2 bases and the J gene lost 7 bases, with 11 bases spanning the gap. Germline loops: CDR1 MNHEY, CDR2 SVGEGT. The length of the CDR3 is 13 residues.

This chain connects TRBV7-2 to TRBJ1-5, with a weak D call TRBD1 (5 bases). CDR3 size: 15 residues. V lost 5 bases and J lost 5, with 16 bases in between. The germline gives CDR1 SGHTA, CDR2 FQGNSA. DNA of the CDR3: TGTGCCAGCAGCCTCCGTTGGGGGGACGATCAGCCCCAGCATTTT. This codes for CASSLRWGDDQPQHF.

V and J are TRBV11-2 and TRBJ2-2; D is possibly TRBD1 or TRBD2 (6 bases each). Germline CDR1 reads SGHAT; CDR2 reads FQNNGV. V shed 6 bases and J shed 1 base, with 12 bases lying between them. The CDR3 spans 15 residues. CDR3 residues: CASRLEGGNTGELFF. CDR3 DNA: TGTGCCAGCAGACTTGAGGGGGGGAACACCGGGGAGCTGTTTTTT.

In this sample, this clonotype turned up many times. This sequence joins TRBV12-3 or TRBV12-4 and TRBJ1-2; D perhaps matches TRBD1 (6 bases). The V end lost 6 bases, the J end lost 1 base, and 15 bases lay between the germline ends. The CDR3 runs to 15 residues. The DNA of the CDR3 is TGTGCCAGCAGCAGTCGGGGGGCGCATAACTATGGCTACACCTTC. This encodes CASSSRGAHNYGYTF.

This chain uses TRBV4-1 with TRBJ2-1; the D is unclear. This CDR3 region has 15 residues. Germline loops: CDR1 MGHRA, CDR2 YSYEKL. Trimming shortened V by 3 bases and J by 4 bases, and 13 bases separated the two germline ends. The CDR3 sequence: CASSQNFMGYNEQFF. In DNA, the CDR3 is TGCGCCAGCAGCCAGAATTTTATGGGGTACAATGAGCAGTTCTTC.

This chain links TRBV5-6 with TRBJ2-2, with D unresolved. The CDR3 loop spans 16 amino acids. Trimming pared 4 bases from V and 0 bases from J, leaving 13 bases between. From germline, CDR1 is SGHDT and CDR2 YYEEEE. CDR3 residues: CASSGLQWTNTGELFF. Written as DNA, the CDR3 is TGTGCCAGCAGCGGTTTACAGTGGACGAACACCGGGGAGCTGTTTTTT.

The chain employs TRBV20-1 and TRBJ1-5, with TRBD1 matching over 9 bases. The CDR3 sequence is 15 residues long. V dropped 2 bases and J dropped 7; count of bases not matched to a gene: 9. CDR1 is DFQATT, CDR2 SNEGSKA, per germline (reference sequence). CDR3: CSARPGTGKKQPQHF. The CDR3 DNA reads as TGCAGTGCTAGACCCGGGACAGGGAAGAAACAGCCCCAGCATTTT.

In DNA form, the CDR3 reads TGCGCCAGCAGCTCCAAAGGGACTAGCGGGGGGGACCCAGATACGCAGTATTTT. This translates into CASSSKGTSGGDPDTQYF. The J gene is TRBJ2-3, the V gene TRBV5-1, with 16 bases matching TRBD2. Germline CDR1 SGHRS, CDR2 YFSETQ. CDR3 length: 18 amino acids. Trimming took 3 bases from V and 4 from J; bases not matched to a gene: 8.

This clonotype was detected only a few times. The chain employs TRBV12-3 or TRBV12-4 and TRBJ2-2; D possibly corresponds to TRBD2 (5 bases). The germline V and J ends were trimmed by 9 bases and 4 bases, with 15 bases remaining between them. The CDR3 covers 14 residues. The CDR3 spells CASTIYGGTGELFF. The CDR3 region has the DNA TGTGCCAGTACGATTTATGGAGGCACCGGGGAGCTGTTTTTT.